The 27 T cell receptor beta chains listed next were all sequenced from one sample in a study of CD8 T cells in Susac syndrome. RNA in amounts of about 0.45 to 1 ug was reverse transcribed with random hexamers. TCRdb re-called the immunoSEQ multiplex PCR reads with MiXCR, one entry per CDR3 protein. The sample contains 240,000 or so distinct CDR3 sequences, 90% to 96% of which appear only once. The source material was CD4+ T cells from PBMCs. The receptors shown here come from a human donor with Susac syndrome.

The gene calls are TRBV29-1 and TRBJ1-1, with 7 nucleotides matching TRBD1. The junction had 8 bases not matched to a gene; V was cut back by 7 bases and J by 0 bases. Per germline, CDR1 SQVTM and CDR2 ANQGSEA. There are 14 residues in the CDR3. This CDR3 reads CSARSGQLNTEAFF. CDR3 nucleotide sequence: TGCAGCGCTCGATCGGGACAGTTGAACACTGAAGCTTTCTTT.

The CDR3 reads CASSTGTGIYQPQHF. The CDR3, as DNA: TGTGCCAGCAGCACCGGGACAGGGATCTATCAGCCCCAGCATTTT. The chain has TRBV5-6 and TRBJ1-5; 9 bases fit TRBD1. With V trimmed by 4 bases and J by 5 bases, 7 bases remained unmatched. CDR1 and CDR2 from the germline V gene are SGHDT and YYEEEE. CDR3 length: 15 amino acids.

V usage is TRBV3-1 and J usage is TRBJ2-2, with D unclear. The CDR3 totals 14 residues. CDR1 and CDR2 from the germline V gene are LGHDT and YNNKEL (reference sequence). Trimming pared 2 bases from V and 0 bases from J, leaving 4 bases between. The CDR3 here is CASSQLPNTGELFF. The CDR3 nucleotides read TGTGCCAGCAGCCAACTTCCGAACACCGGGGAGCTGTTTTTT. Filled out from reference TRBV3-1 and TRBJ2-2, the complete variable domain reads DTAVSQTPKYLVTQMGNDKSIKCEQNLGHDTMYWYKQDSKKFLKIMFSYNNKELIINETVPNRFSPKSPDKAHLNLHINSLELGDSAVYFCASSQLPNTGELFFGEGSRLTVL.

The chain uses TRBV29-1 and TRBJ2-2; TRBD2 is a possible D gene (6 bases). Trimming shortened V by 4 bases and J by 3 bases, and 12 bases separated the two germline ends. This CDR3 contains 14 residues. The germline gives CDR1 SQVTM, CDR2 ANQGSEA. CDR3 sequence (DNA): TGCAGCGTTGGTTCGGGGGAACACACCGGGGAGCTGTTTTTT. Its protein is CSVGSGEHTGELFF.

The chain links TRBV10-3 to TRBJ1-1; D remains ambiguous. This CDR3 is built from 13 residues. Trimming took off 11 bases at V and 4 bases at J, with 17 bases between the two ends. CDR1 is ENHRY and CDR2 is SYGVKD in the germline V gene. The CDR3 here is CAVTGVEGTEAFF. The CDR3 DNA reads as TGTGCCGTAACGGGAGTGGAGGGCACTGAAGCTTTCTTT.

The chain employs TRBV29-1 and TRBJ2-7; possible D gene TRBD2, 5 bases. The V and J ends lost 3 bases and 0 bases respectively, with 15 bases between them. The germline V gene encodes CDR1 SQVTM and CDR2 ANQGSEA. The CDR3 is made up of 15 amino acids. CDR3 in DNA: TGCAGCGTTGACTCCCACGAGCGGTCCTCCTACGAGCAGTACTTC. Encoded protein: CSVDSHERSSYEQYF.

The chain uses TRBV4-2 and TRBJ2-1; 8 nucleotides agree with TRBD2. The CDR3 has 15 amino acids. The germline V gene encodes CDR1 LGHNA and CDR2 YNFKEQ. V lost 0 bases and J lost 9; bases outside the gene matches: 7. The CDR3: CASSQDAGGWGEQFF. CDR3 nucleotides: TGTGCCAGCAGCCAAGACGCGGGAGGATGGGGTGAGCAGTTCTTC.

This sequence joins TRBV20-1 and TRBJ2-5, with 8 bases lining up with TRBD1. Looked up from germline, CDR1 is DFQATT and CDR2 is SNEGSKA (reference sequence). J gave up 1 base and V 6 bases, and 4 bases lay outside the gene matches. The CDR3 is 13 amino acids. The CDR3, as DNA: TGCAGTGCCACGACAGGGGCCCAAGAGACCCAGTACTTC. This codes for CSATTGAQETQYF.

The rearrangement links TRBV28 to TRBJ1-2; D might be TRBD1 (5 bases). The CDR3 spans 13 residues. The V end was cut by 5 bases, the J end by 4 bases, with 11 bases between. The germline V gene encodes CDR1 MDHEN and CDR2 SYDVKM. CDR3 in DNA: TGTGCCAGCAGTCGAGGGGCCCGCTATGGCTACACCTTC. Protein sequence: CASSRGARYGYTF.

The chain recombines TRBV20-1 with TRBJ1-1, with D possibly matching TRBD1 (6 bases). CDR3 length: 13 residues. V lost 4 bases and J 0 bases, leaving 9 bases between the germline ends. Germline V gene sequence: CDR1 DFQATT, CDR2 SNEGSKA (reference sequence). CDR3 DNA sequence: TGCAGTGCTACGGGACACCTGAACACTGAAGCTTTCTTT. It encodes CSATGHLNTEAFF.

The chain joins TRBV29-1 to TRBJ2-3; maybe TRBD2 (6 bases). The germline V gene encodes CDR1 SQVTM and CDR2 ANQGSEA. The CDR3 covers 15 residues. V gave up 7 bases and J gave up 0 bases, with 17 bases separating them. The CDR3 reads CSARPGEPSTDTQYF. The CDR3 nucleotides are TGCAGCGCACGCCCGGGGGAGCCTAGCACAGATACGCAGTATTTT.

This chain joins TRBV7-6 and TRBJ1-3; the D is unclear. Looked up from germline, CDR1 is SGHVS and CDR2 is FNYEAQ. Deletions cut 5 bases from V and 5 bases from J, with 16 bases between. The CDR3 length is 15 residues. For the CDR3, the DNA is TGTGCCAGCAGCCCCTCACGGGGAGGGCGAAACACCATATATTTT. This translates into CASSPSRGGRNTIYF.

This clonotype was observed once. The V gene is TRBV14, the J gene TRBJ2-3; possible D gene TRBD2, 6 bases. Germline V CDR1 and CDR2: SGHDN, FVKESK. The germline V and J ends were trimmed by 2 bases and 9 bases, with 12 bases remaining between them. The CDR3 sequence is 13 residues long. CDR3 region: CASSQLPGATQYF. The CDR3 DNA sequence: TGTGCCAGCAGCCAATTGCCGGGAGCAACGCAGTATTTT.

CDR3 coding DNA: TGTGCCACCAGCAAGGACAGGGCCACTGAAGCTTTCTTT. Protein: CATSKDRATEAFF. The chain combines TRBV15 with TRBJ1-1; 8 nucleotides match TRBD1. Trimming at V came to 4 bases and at J to 4 bases, leaving 2 bases not matched to a gene. CDR1 and CDR2 from the germline V gene are LNHNV and YYDKDF (reference sequence). CDR3 length equals 13 residues.

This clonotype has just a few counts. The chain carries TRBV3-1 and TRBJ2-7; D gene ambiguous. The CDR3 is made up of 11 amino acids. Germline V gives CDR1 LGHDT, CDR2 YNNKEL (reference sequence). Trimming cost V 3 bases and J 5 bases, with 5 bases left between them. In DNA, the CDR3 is TGTGCCAGCAGCCAGACCCACGAGCAGTACTTC. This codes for CASSQTHEQYF.

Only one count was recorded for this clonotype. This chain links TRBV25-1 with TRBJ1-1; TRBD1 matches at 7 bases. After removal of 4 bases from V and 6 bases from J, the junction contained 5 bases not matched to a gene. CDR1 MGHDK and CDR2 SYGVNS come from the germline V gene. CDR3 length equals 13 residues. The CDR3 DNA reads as TGTGCCAGCAGTGTGACAGGGATGGCTGAAGCTTTCTTT. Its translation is CASSVTGMAEAFF.

The CDR3 sequence is CASSLGLAGSYEQYF. CDR3 DNA: TGCGCCAGCAGCTTGGGCCTAGCGGGGTCCTACGAGCAGTACTTC. This chain uses TRBV5-1 with TRBJ2-7; 9 nucleotides line up with TRBD2. The CDR3 runs 15 residues. V trimming: 0 bases; J trimming: 1 base; junction bases outside the gene matches: 2. Germline lookup yields CDR1 SGHRS and CDR2 YFSETQ. Together with reference TRBV5-1 and TRBJ2-7, the CDR3 gives the full variable domain: KAGVTQTPRYLIKTRGQQVTLSCSPISGHRSVSWYQQTPGQGLQFLFEYFSETQRNKGNFPGRFSGRQFSNSRSEMNVSTLELGDSALYLCASSLGLAGSYEQYFGPGTRLTVT.

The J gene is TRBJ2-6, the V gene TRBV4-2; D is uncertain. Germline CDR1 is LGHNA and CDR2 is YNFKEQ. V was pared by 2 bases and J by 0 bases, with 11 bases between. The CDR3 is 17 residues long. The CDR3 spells CASSQLGPNSGANVLTF. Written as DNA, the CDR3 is TGTGCCAGCAGCCAACTGGGCCCTAACTCTGGGGCCAACGTCCTGACTTTC.

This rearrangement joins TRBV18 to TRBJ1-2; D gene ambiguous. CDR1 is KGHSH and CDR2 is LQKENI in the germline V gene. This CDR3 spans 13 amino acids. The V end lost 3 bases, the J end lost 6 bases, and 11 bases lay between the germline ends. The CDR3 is CASSPNEDHGYTF. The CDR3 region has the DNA TGTGCCAGCTCACCGAATGAAGACCATGGCTACACCTTC. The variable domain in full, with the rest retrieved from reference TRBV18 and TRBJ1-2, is NAGVMQNPRHLVRRRGQEARLRCSPMKGHSHVYWYRQLPEEGLKFMVYLQKENIIDESGMPKERFSAEFPKEGPSILRIQQVVRGDSAAYFCASSPNEDHGYTFGSGTRLTVV.

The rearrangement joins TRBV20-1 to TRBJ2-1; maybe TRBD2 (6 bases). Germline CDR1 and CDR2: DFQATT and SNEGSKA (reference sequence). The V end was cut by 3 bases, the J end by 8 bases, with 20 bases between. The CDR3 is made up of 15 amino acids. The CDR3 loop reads CSARGIQEGRHEQFF. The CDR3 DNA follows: TGCAGTGCTAGGGGGATACAGGAGGGCCGGCATGAGCAGTTCTTC.

CDR3 sequence reads: CSARWNRNTEAFF. Written as DNA, the CDR3 is TGCAGTGCTAGGTGGAACAGGAACACTGAAGCTTTCTTT. The chain carries TRBV20-1 and TRBJ1-1; D unresolved. From germline, CDR1 is DFQATT and CDR2 SNEGSKA (reference sequence). This CDR3 contains 13 residues. Trimming removed 3 bases from V and 1 base from J, with 9 bases in between.

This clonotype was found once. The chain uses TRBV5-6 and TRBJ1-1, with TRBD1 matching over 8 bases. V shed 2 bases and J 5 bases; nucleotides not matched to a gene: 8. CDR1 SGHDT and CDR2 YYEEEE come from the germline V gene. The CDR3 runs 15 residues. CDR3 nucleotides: TGTGCCAGCAGCTTCCGAACAGGGGGGAAGACTGAAGCTTTCTTT. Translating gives CASSFRTGGKTEAFF.

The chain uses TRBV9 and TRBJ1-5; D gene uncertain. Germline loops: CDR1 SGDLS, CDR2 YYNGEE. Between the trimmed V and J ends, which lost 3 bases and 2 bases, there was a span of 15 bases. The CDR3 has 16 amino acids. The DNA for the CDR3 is TGTGCCAGCAGCGGAGATTTGAATTTCGGCAATCAGCCCCAGCATTTT. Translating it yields CASSGDLNFGNQPQHF.

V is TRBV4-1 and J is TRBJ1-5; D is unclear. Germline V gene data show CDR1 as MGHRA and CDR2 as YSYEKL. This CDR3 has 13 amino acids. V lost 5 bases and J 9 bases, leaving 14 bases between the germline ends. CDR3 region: CASSGSESRPQHF. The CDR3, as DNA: TGCGCCAGCAGCGGGTCGGAGTCACGGCCCCAGCATTTT.

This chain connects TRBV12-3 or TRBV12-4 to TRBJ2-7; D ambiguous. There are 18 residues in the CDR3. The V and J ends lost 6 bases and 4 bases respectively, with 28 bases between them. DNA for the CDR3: TGTGCCAGCAGCCCCGTGAAAAGCCAGACTCTCCGCTGGTACGAGCAGTACTTC. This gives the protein CASSPVKSQTLRWYEQYF.

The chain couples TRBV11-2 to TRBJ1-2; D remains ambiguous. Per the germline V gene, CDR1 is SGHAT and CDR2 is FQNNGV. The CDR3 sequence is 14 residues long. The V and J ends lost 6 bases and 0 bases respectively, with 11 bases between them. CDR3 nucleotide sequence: TGTGCCAGCAGTCTCAGCGTTCCTAACTATGGCTACACCTTC. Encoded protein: CASSLSVPNYGYTF.

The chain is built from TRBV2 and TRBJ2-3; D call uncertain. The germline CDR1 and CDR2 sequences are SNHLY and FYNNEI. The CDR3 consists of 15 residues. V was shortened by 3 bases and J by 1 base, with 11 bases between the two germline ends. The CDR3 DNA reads TGTGCCAGCAGTGAGGCCCTTCCCGGCACAGATACGCAGTATTTT. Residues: CASSEALPGTDTQYF.